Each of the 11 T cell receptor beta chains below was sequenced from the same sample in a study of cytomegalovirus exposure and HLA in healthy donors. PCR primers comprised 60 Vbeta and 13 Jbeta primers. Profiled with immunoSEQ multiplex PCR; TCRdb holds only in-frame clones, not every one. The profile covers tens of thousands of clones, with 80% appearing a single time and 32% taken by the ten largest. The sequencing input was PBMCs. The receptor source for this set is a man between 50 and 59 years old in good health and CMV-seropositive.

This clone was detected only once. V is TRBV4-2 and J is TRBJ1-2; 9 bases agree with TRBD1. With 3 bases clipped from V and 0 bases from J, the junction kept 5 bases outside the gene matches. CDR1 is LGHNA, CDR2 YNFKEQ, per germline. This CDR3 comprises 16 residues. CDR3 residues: CASSHGTGRANYGYTF. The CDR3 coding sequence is TGTGCCAGCAGCCACGGGACAGGGCGGGCTAACTATGGCTACACCTTC.

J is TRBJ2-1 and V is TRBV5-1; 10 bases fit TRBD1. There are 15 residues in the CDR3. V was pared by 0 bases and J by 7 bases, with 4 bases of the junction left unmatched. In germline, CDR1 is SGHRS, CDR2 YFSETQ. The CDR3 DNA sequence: TGCGCCAGCAGCTTGGGACAGGGGGCGCAAAATGAGCAGTTCTTC. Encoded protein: CASSLGQGAQNEQFF.

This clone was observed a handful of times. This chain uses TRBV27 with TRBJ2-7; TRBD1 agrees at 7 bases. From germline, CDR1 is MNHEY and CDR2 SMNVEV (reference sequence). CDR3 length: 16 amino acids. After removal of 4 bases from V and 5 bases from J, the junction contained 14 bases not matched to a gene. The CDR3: CASSYRWTGSVDEQYF. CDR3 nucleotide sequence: TGTGCCAGCAGTTACCGATGGACAGGTTCTGTCGACGAGCAGTACTTC.

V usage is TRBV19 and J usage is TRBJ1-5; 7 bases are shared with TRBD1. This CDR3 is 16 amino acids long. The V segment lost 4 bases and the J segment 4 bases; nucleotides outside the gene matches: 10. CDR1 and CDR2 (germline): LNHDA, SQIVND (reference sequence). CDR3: CASSNPGQLRNQPQHF. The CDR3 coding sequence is TGTGCCAGTAGTAACCCGGGACAGCTAAGGAATCAGCCCCAGCATTTT.

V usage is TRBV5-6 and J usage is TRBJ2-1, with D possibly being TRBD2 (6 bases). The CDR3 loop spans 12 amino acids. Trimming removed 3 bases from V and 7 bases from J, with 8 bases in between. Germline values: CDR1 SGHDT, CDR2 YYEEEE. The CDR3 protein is CASSSGENEQFF. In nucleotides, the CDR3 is TGTGCCAGCAGCTCGGGGGAAAATGAGCAGTTCTTC.

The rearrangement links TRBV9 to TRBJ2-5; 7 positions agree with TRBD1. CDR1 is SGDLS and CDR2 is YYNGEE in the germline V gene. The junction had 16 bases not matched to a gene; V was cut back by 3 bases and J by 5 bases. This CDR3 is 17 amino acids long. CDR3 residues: CASSGETGFVNSETQYF. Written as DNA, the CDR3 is TGTGCCAGCAGCGGAGAGACAGGGTTTGTCAATTCGGAGACCCAGTACTTC.

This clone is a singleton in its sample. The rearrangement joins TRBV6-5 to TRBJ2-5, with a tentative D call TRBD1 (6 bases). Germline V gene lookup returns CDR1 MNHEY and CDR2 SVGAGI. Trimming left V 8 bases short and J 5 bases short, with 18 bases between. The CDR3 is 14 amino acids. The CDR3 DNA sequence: TGTGCCAGCTCTCGGCTGGGGGCGGAGGAGACCCAGTACTTC. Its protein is CASSRLGAEETQYF.

The DNA of the CDR3 is TGTGCCAGTACCCCCGGACTAGCGGGGGGCACCGGGGAGCTGTTTTTT. It encodes CASTPGLAGGTGELFF. This chain connects TRBV19 to TRBJ2-2; 14 bases map to TRBD2. V shed 7 bases and J 4 bases; nucleotides not matched to a gene: 5. Germline-derived CDR1 and CDR2 are LNHDA and SQIVND (reference sequence). This CDR3 contains 16 residues.

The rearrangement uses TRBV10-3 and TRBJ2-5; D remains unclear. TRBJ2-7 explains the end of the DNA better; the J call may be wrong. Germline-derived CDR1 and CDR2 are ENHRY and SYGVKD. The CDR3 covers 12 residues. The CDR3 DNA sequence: TGTGCCATCAGCTGGGACTCCTACGAGCAGTACTTC. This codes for CAISWDSYEQYF.

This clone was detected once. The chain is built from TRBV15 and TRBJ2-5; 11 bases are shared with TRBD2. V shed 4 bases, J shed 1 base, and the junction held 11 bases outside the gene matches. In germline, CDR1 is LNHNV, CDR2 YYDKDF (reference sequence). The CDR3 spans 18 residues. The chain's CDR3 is CATSTLTGLAGLQETQYF. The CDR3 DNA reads TGTGCCACCAGCACTCTTACCGGACTAGCGGGCCTCCAAGAGACCCAGTACTTC. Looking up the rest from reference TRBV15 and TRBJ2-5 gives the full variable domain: DAMVIQNPRYQVTQFGKPVTLSCSQTLNHNVMYWYQQKSSQAPKLLFHYYDKDFNNEADTPDNFQSRRPNTSFCFLDIRSPGLGDTAMYLCATSTLTGLAGLQETQYFGPGTRLLVL.

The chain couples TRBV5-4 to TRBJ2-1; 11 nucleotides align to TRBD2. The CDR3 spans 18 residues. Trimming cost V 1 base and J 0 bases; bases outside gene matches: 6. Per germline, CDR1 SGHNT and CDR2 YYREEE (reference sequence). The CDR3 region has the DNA TGTGCCAGCAGCTTGTTGATAGCGGGAGGGGTCTCCTACAATGAGCAGTTCTTC. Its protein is CASSLLIAGGVSYNEQFF.